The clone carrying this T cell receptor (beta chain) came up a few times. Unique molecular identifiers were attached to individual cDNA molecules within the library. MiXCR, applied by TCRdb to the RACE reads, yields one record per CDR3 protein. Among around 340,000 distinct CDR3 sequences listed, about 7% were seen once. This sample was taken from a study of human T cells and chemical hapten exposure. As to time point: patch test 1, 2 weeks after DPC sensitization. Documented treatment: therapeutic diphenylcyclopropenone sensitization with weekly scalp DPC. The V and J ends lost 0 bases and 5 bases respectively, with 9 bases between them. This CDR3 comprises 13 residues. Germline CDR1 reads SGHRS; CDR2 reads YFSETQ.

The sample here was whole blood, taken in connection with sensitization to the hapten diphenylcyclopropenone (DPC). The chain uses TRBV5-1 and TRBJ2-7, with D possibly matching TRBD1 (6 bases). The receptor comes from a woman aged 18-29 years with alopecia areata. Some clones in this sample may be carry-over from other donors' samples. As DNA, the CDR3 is TGCGCCAGCAGCTTGGACAGGGTGGACGAGCAGTACTTC. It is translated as CASSLDRVDEQYF.